This TCR beta chain was found in a study of blood T cell repertoires in COVID-19. Study summary: COVID-19 samples from acute and convalescent phases originated in the United States, Italy and Spain. PBMCs, B-cell-depleted T cells, or T cells provided the cDNA or gDNA that made up the material.

Original data processing: Nucleated cell number was recorded as an estimate derived from reference gene primer amplification. This table comes from immunoSEQ multiplex PCR, and its TCRdb copy is limited to in-frame clones, with some not included. Clone size and the V and J calls come from that table; the DNA yielded D and trimming. The table has about 130,000 clones, around 80% seen once. Trimming removed 2 bases at V and 0 bases at J, with 11 bases between. The CDR3 has 16 amino acids. The chain couples TRBV23-1 to TRBJ1-3; no reliable D call. TRBV23-1 is an open reading frame whose function is uncertain. The sequence derives from a woman in her sixties with acute or convalescent COVID-19. The material sequenced was peripheral blood. The CDR3 sequence is CASSQKTNSSGNTIYF. The DNA for the CDR3 is TGCGCCAGCAGTCAAAAAACGAACAGCTCTGGAAACACCATATATTTT.